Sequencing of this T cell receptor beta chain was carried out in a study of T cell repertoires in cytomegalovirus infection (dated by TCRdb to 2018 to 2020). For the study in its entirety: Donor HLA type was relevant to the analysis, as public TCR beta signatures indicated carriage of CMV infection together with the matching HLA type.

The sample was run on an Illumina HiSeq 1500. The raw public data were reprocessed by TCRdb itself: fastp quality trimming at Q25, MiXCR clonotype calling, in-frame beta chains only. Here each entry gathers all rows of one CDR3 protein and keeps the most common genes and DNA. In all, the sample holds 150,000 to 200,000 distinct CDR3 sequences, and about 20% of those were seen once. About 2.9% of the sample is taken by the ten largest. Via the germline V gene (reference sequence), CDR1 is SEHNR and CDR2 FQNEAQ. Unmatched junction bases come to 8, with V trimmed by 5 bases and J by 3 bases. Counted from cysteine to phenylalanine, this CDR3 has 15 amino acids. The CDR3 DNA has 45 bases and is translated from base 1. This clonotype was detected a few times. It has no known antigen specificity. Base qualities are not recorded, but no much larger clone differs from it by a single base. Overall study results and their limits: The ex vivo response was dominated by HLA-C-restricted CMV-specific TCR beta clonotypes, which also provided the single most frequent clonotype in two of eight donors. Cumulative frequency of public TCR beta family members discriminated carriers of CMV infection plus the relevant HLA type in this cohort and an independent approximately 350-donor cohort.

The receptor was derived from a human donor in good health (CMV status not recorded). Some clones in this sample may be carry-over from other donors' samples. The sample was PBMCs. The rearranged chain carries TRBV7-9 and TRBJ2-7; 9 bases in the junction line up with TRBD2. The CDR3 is CASSPKRGEVYEQYF. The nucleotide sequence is TGTGCCAGCAGCCCAAAGCGGGGGGAAGTCTACGAGCAGTACTTC.